Listed below are T cell receptor beta chains from one sample, sequenced in a study of T cells in Graves' hyperthyroidism and ophthalmopathy. From the multiplex PCR reads, TCRdb called clonotypes with MiXCR, one entry per CDR3 protein. The sample lists about 560,000 distinct CDR3 sequences, more than 45% occurring once. Sample: peripheral blood or thyroid tissue (not recorded which). These receptors all come from a woman between 18 and 29 years old with Graves' hyperthyroidism. Each CDR3 is given with its conserved first and last residue. A D gene is named only where the DNA matches it firmly. A row's size may be missing; if present it is once, few, many or a size class.

D,V,size,J,CDR3,DNA
-,TRBV10-2,many,TRBJ2-7,CASSAESYEQYF,TGCGCCAGCAGTGCTGAGAGCTACGAGCAGTACTTC
-,TRBV7-8,many,TRBJ2-2,CASSLDANTGELFF,TGTGCCAGCAGCTTAGACGCGAACACCGGGGAGCTGTTTTTT
-,TRBV20-1,-,TRBJ1-6,CSAEQYRDNSPLHF,TGCAGTGCTGAACAATACAGGGATAATTCACCCCTCCACTTT
-,TRBV13,-,TRBJ2-7,CASSSTSGTSYEQYF,TGTGCCAGCAGCTCTACCTCCGGGACATCCTACGAGCAGTACTTC
-,TRBV29-1,-,TRBJ2-7,CSGGNTYEQYF,TGCAGCGGCGGGAACACCTACGAGCAGTACTTC
-,TRBV24-1,many,TRBJ1-5,CATSVGSWGQPQHF,TGTGCCACCAGTGTGGGAAGCTGGGGTCAGCCCCAGCATTTT
TRBD1,TRBV5-1,-,TRBJ1-1,CASSFEGQGNTEAFF,TGCGCCAGCAGCTTTGAGGGACAGGGGAACACTGAAGCTTTCTTT
TRBD1,TRBV25-1,-,TRBJ1-2,CASSGQGARDGYTF,TGTGCCAGCAGTGGACAGGGGGCACGAGATGGCTACACCTTC
-,TRBV24-1,once,TRBJ2-5,CATSDVGEYQETQYF,TGTGCCACCAGTGACGTCGGAGAGTACCAAGAGACCCAGTACTTC
-,TRBV15,-,TRBJ2-7,CATSRDGRSGANEQYF,TGTGCCACCAGCAGAGATGGGCGTAGTGGGGCCAACGAGCAGTACTTC
-,TRBV20-1,many,TRBJ1-2,CSASVGSYGYTF,TGCAGTGCTAGTGTCGGATCCTATGGCTACACCTTC
-,TRBV15,few,TRBJ2-1,CATSRGQGTEQFF,TGTGCCACCAGCAGAGGCCAGGGGACGGAACAGTTCTTC
-,TRBV2,-,TRBJ2-7,CASSVQQGQYF,TGTGCCAGCAGTGTCCAACAGGGGCAGTACTTC
TRBD1,TRBV19,many,TRBJ1-6,CASSIRTGLNSPLHF,TGTGCCAGTAGTATCCGGACAGGGTTGAATTCACCCCTCCACTTT
-,TRBV29-1,-,TRBJ1-1,CSSLGGVNTEAFF,TGCAGCTCCTTAGGAGGGGTGAACACTGAAGCTTTCTTT